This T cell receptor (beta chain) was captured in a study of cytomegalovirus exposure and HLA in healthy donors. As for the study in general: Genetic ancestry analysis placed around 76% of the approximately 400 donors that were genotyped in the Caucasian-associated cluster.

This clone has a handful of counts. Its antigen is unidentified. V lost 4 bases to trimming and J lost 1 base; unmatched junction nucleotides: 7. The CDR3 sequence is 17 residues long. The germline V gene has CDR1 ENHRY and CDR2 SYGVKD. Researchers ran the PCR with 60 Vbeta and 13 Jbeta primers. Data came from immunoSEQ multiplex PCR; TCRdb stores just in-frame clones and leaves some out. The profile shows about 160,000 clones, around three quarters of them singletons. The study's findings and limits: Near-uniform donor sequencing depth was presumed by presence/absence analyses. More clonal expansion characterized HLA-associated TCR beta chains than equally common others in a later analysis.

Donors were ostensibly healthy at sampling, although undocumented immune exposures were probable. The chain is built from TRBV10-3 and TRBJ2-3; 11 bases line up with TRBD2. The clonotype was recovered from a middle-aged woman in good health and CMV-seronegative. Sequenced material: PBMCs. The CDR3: CAISASGLAGRTDTQYF. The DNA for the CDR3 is TGTGCCATCAGTGCTTCCGGACTAGCGGGCCGCACAGATACGCAGTATTTT.